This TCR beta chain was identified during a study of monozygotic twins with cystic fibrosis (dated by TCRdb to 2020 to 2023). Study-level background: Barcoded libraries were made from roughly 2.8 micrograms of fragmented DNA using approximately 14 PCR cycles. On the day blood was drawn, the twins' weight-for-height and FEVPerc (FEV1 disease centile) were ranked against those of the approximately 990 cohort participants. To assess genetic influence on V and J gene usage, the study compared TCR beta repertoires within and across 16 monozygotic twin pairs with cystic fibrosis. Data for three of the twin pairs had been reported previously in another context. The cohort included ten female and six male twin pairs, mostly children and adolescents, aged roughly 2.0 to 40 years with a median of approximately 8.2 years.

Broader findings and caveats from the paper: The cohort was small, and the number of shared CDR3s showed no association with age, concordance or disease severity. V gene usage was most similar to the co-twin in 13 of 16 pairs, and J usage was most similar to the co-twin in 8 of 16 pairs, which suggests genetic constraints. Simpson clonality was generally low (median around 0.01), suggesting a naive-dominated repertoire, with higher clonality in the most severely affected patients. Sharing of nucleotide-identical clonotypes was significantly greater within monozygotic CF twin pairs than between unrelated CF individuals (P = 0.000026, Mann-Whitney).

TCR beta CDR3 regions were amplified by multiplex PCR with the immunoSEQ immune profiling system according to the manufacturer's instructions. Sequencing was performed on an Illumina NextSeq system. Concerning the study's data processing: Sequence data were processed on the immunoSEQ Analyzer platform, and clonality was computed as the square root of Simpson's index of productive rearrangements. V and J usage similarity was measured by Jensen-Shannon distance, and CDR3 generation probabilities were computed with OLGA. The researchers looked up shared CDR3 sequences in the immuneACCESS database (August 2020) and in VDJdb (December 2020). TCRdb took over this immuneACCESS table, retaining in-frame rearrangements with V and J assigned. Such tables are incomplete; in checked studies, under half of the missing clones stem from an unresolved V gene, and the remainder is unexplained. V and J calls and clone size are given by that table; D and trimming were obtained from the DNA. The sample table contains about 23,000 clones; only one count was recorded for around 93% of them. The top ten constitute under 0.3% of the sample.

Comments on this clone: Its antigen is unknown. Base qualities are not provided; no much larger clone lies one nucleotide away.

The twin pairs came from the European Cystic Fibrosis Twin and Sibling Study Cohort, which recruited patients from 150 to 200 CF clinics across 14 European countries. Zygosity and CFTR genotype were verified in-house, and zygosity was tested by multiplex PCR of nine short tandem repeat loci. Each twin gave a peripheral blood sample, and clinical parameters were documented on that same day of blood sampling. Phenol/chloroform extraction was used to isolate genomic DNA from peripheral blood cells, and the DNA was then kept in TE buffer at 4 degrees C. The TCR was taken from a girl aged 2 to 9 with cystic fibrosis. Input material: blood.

The DNA sequence follows: TGTGCCAGCAGTTTATGGGGTTCACCCCTCCACTTT. Its coded protein is CASSLWGSPLHF. This chain is built from TRBV28 and TRBJ1-6, with no confidently assigned D gene. CDR3 length: 12 amino acids, cysteine to phenylalanine. Of all the DNA, just the CDR3 is kept, 36 bases in frame from base 1. Relative to germline, V is 0 bases shorter and J is 9 bases shorter, with 3 bases between their ends. Taken from the germline V gene, the CDR1 and CDR2 loops are MDHEN and SYDVKM.